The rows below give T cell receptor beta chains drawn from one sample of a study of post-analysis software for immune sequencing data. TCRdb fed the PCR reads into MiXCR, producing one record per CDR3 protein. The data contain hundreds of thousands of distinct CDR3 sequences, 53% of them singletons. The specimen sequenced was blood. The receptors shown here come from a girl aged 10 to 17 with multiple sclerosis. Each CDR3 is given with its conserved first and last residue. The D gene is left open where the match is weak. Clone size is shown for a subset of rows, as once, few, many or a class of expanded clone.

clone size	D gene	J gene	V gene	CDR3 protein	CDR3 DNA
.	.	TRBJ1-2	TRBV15	CATSRDEVTCYGYTF	TGTGCCACCAGCAGAGATGAGGTCACCTGCTATGGCTACACCTTC
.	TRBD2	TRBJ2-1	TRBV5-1	CASSLAWQGGRDEQFF	TGCGCCAGCAGCTTGGCCTGGCAGGGAGGGAGGGATGAGCAGTTCTTC
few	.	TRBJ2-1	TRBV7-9	CASIPPGGVYNEQFF	TGTGCCAGCATCCCCCCCGGAGGGGTCTACAATGAGCAGTTCTTC
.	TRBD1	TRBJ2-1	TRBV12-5	CASGLGDRFFNEQFF	TGTGCTAGTGGTTTGGGGGACAGGTTTTTCAATGAGCAGTTCTTC
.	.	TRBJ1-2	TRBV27	CASSLLGGPSYGYTF	TGTGCCAGCAGTCTATTGGGGGGACCTTCCTATGGCTACACCTTC
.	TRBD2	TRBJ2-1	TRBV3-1	CASSLRTSGRSNEQFF	TGTGCCAGCAGCCTTAGGACTAGCGGGAGGAGTAATGAGCAGTTCTTC
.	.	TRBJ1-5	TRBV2	CASKGFDRDDQPQHF	TGTGCCAGCAAAGGGTTCGACAGAGACGATCAGCCCCAGCATTTT
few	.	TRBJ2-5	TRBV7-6	CASSLGITEMETQYF	TGTGCCAGCAGCTTAGGGATTACGGAGATGGAGACCCAGTACTTC
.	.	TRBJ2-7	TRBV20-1	CSARTPGRGFYEQYF	TGCAGTGCTAGGACTCCGGGACGGGGTTTCTACGAGCAGTACTTC
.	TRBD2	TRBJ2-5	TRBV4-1	CASSQGLAGVGNEQYF	TGCGCCAGCAGCCAAGGACTAGCGGGGGTTGGGAATGAGCAGTACTTC
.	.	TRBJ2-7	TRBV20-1	CSAKRRVDEQYF	TGCAGTGCTAAAAGAAGAGTCGACGAGCAGTACTTC
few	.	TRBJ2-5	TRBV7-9	CASSPRAAGETQYF	TGTGCCAGCAGCCCAAGGGCGGCGGGAGAGACCCAGTACTTC
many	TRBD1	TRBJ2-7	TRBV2	CASSGQGNYEQYF	TGTGCCAGCAGTGGACAGGGGAACTACGAGCAGTACTTC
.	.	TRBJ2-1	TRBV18	CASSPPGASWDEQFF	TGTGCCAGCTCACCACCGGGAGCCTCCTGGGATGAGCAGTTCTTC
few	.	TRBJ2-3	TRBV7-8	CAGSLAVTDTQYF	TGTGCCGGCAGCTTAGCGGTCACAGATACGCAGTATTTT
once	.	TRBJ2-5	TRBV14	CASSQIVGPTPQYF	TGTGCCAGCAGCCAGATTGTCGGGCCCACTCCCCAGTACTTC
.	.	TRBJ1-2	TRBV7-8	CASSFAERGTYGYTF	TGTGCCAGCAGCTTTGCTGAAAGGGGGACATATGGCTACACCTTC
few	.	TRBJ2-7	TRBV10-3	CAISEGLAGEQYF	TGTGCCATCAGTGAGGGCCTAGCCGGCGAGCAGTACTTC
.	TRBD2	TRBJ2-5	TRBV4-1	CASSLHLTSGGLQETQYF	TGCGCCAGCAGCCTCCACTTAACTAGCGGGGGCCTCCAAGAGACCCAGTACTTC
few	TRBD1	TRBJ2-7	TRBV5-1	CASRHATGETYEQYF	TGCGCCAGCAGGCATGCGACAGGGGAGACCTACGAGCAGTACTTC
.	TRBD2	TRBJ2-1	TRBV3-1	CASSQAFSGRSYNEQFF	TGTGCCAGCAGCCAGGCCTTCAGCGGGAGGAGTTACAATGAGCAGTTCTTC
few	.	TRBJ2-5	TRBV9	CASSVDGTKRTTQYF	TGTGCCAGCAGCGTAGATGGGACCAAGCGTACGACCCAGTACTTC
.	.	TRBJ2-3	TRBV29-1	CGWGGGTQYF	TGCGGCTGGGGTGGGGGTACGCAGTATTTT
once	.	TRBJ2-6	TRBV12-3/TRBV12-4	CAGSFETGSRITGANVLTF	TGTGCCGGCAGTTTCGAGACAGGAAGCAGAATAACTGGGGCCAACGTCCTGACTTTC
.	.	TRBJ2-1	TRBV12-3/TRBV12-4	CTSSLEGIHEQFF	TGTACCAGCAGTTTAGAGGGAATTCATGAGCAGTTCTTC
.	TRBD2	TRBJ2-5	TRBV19	CASSRTSGGGETQYF	TGTGCCAGTAGTAGGACTAGCGGGGGGGGAGAGACCCAGTACTTC
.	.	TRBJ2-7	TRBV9	CASSVGWGGLDEQYF	TGTGCCAGCAGCGTAGGGTGGGGGGGGCTTGACGAGCAGTACTTC
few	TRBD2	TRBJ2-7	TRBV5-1	CASSLGLAGVRASSYEQYF	TGCGCCAGCAGCTTGGGACTAGCGGGAGTTCGTGCCAGCTCCTACGAGCAGTACTTC
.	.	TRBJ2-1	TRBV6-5	CASRGESEGDEQFF	TGTGCCTCCCGAGGGGAGTCCGAGGGAGATGAGCAGTTCTTC
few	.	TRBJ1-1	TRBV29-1	CSVEGRAADDTMNTEAFF	TGCAGCGTTGAAGGGCGAGCTGCTGACGATACCATGAACACTGAAGCTTTCTTT
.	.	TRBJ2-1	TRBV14	CASSTGPFQVYNEQFF	TGTGCCAGCAGCACCGGACCGTTTCAAGTCTACAATGAGCAGTTCTTC
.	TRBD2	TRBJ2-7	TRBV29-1	CSVAPRGSSYEQYF	TGCAGCGTTGCCCCCCGCGGGAGCTCCTACGAGCAGTACTTC
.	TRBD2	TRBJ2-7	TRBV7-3	CASSLVAGGREQYF	TGTGCCAGCAGCTTAGTAGCGGGGGGGCGCGAGCAGTACTTC
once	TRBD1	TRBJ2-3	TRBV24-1	CATSEAGGATDTQYF	TGTGCCACCAGTGAAGCAGGGGGCGCGACAGATACGCAGTATTTT
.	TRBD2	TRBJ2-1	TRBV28	CASSFSGRGNEQFF	TGTGCCAGCAGTTTTAGCGGGAGAGGAAATGAGCAGTTCTTC
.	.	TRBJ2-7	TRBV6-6	CASSIPTISSSYEQYF	TGTGCCAGCAGTATCCCCACGATATCAAGCTCCTACGAGCAGTACTTC
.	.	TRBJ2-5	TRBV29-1	CSVAAGRETQYF	TGCAGCGTTGCGGCGGGACGGGAGACCCAGTACTTC
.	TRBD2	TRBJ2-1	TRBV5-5	CASSFLAGPYNGQFF	TGTGCCAGCAGCTTTCTAGCGGGACCCTACAATGGGCAGTTCTTC
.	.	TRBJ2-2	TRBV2	CASSRTTNTGELFF	TGTGCCAGCAGCCGCACAACGAACACCGGGGAGCTGTTTTTT
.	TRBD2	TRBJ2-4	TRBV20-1	CSARKLLAGQNIQYF	TGCAGTGCTAGGAAACTTCTAGCGGGACAAAACATTCAGTACTTC
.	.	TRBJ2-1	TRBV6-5	CASSYSLVMSSYNEQFF	TGTGCCAGCAGTTACTCCTTAGTGATGAGCTCCTACAATGAGCAGTTCTTC
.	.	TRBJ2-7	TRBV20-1	CSASPTGTRVSYEQYF	TGCAGTGCCAGTCCAACCGGGACACGAGTTTCCTACGAGCAGTACTTC
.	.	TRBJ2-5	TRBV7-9	CASSYSRTQYF	TGTGCCAGCAGCTACTCTCGGACCCAGTACTTC
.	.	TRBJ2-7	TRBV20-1	CSARRGNEQYF	TGCAGCGCTAGGAGGGGTAACGAGCAGTACTTC
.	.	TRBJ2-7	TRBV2	CASSESRSNPYEQYF	TGTGCCAGCAGTGAATCTCGGTCGAACCCCTACGAGCAGTACTTC
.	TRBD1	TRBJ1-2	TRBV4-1	CASSPRQGGNYGYTF	TGCGCCAGCAGCCCCCGCCAGGGGGGTAACTATGGCTACACCTTC
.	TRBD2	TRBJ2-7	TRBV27	CASSFMREALEQYF	TGTGCCAGCAGTTTCATGCGGGAGGCCCTCGAGCAGTACTTC
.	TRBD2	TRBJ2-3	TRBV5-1	CASRNRLAGGISDTQYF	TGCGCCAGCAGGAATCGACTAGCGGGAGGGATTTCAGATACGCAGTATTTT
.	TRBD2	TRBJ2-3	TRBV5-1	CASSSHPTSGATDTQYF	TGCGCCAGCAGCTCCCACCCGACTAGCGGGGCCACAGATACGCAGTATTTT
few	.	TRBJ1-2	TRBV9	CASSVDPGLANYGYTF	TGTGCCAGCAGCGTAGACCCCGGCCTGGCTAACTATGGCTACACCTTC
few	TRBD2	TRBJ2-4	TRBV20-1	CGAPDGGNIQYF	TGCGGTGCTCCGGACGGGGGGAACATTCAGTACTTC
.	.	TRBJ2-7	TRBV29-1	CSVVPGFNYEQYF	TGCAGCGTTGTACCCGGGTTCAACTACGAGCAGTACTTC